These T cell receptor beta chains were read from a single sample in a study of cytotoxic CD8 clonotypes in ibrutinib-treated CLL. Clones were read by immunoSEQ multiplex PCR, and TCRdb kept only the in-frame ones, dropping some. Seen here are 150,000 to 200,000 clones, roughly 88% observed once, and the top ten hold 3%. The sample was PBMCs, taken at disease progression, from a patient treated with ibrutinib. These receptors were taken from a human donor with chronic lymphocytic leukemia. CDR3s include the opening cysteine and the closing phenylalanine or tryptophan. The order of the fields is D gene, J gene, CDR3 length, clone size, V gene, CDR3 DNA, CDR3 protein. The D gene is left open where the match is weak. A row's size may be missing; if present it is once, few, many or a size class.

D gene: -; J gene: TRBJ2-3; CDR3 length: 16; clone size: few; V gene: TRBV2; CDR3 DNA: TGTGCCAGCAGTGAAGGGTTGACAGGCCGCACAGATACGCAGTATTTT; CDR3 protein: CASSEGLTGRTDTQYF
D gene: -; J gene: TRBJ2-7; CDR3 length: 14; clone size: -; V gene: TRBV6-6; CDR3 DNA: TGTGCCAGCATGGGGTCGTTAGGAACCTACGAGCAGTACTTC; CDR3 protein: CASMGSLGTYEQYF
D gene: TRBD2; J gene: TRBJ2-1; CDR3 length: 16; clone size: -; V gene: TRBV10-3; CDR3 DNA: TGTGCCATCAGTGAGTCTGAGTGGGAGGGCCTCAATGAGCAGTTCTTC; CDR3 protein: CAISESEWEGLNEQFF
D gene: TRBD1; J gene: TRBJ2-1; CDR3 length: 14; clone size: -; V gene: TRBV7-7; CDR3 DNA: TGTGCCAGCAGCTTAAGGGGGCTCGACAATGAGCAGTTCTTC; CDR3 protein: CASSLRGLDNEQFF
D gene: -; J gene: TRBJ1-2; CDR3 length: 11; clone size: -; V gene: TRBV28; CDR3 DNA: TGTGCCACCTTCCAAGTCAAGGGCTACACCTTC; CDR3 protein: CATFQVKGYTF
D gene: TRBD1; J gene: TRBJ2-2; CDR3 length: 14; clone size: -; V gene: TRBV30; CDR3 DNA: TGTGCCTGGACAGACAGGGCGGACACCGGGGAGCTGTTTTTT; CDR3 protein: CAWTDRADTGELFF
D gene: TRBD2; J gene: TRBJ2-2; CDR3 length: 16; clone size: -; V gene: TRBV7-2; CDR3 DNA: TGTGCCAGCAGCTTTTCGGCGGGAGTTTACACCGGGGAGCTGTTTTTT; CDR3 protein: CASSFSAGVYTGELFF
D gene: -; J gene: TRBJ1-2; CDR3 length: 14; clone size: -; V gene: TRBV5-1; CDR3 DNA: TGCGCCAGCAGCTTGGGACAGGATAACTATGGCTACACCTTC; CDR3 protein: CASSLGQDNYGYTF
D gene: TRBD2; J gene: TRBJ2-1; CDR3 length: 15; clone size: -; V gene: TRBV19; CDR3 DNA: TGTGCCAGTAGTACTCTAGCGGGAGGGCCCAATGAGCAGTTCTTC; CDR3 protein: CASSTLAGGPNEQFF
D gene: -; J gene: TRBJ2-3; CDR3 length: 12; clone size: -; V gene: TRBV11-2; CDR3 DNA: TGTGCCAGCAGCCCAATGGGAGATACGCAGTATTTT; CDR3 protein: CASSPMGDTQYF
D gene: -; J gene: TRBJ2-3; CDR3 length: 16; clone size: -; V gene: TRBV7-3; CDR3 DNA: TGTGCCAGCAGCTCGACACCGGGACTTCAGACAGATACGCAGTATTTT; CDR3 protein: CASSSTPGLQTDTQYF
D gene: TRBD1; J gene: TRBJ2-7; CDR3 length: 15; clone size: -; V gene: TRBV9; CDR3 DNA: TGTGCCAGCAGCGTAGGAGGACAGGGGGCCTACGAGCAGTACTTC; CDR3 protein: CASSVGGQGAYEQYF
D gene: -; J gene: TRBJ2-5; CDR3 length: 15; clone size: -; V gene: TRBV7-8; CDR3 DNA: TGTGCCAGCAGCCCCCCGTCCGGACTCCTAGAGACCCAGTACTTC; CDR3 protein: CASSPPSGLLETQYF
D gene: -; J gene: TRBJ1-5; CDR3 length: 15; clone size: -; V gene: TRBV4-2; CDR3 DNA: TGTGCCAGCAGCCAAGGGCCATCCAAGGATCAGCCCCAGCATTTT; CDR3 protein: CASSQGPSKDQPQHF
D gene: TRBD1; J gene: TRBJ1-5; CDR3 length: 17; clone size: -; V gene: TRBV19; CDR3 DNA: TGTGCCAGTAGTACCCTAAACAGGGGAGGTAGGAGTCAGCCCCAGCATTTT; CDR3 protein: CASSTLNRGGRSQPQHF
D gene: TRBD1; J gene: TRBJ2-3; CDR3 length: 18; clone size: once; V gene: TRBV11-2; CDR3 DNA: TGTGCCAGCAGCTTAGTTTCTTATGGGACAGGGGCCACAGATACGCAGTATTTT; CDR3 protein: CASSLVSYGTGATDTQYF
D gene: -; J gene: TRBJ2-1; CDR3 length: 16; clone size: -; V gene: TRBV9; CDR3 DNA: TGTGCCAGCAGCGTAGAGGGGATTAGCTCCTACAATGAGCAGTTCTTC; CDR3 protein: CASSVEGISSYNEQFF
D gene: TRBD2; J gene: TRBJ2-7; CDR3 length: 15; clone size: -; V gene: TRBV7-9; CDR3 DNA: TGTGCCAGCAGCTTAGGTCCTAGCGGATCCTACGAGCAGTACTTC; CDR3 protein: CASSLGPSGSYEQYF
D gene: -; J gene: TRBJ2-6; CDR3 length: 17; clone size: few; V gene: TRBV5-6; CDR3 DNA: TGTGCCAGCAGCCACTCCCTCAGGGCCCCTGGGGCCAACGTCCTGACTTTC; CDR3 protein: CASSHSLRAPGANVLTF
D gene: TRBD2; J gene: TRBJ2-1; CDR3 length: 16; clone size: -; V gene: TRBV6-5; CDR3 DNA: TGTGCCAGCAGTTACTGGTTGGCGGGGGGGAATAATGAGCAGTTCTTC; CDR3 protein: CASSYWLAGGNNEQFF
D gene: -; J gene: TRBJ1-2; CDR3 length: 15; clone size: -; V gene: TRBV27; CDR3 DNA: TGTGCCAGCAGGACAGAAGGGAAGAGTAGCTATGGCTACACCTTC; CDR3 protein: CASRTEGKSSYGYTF
D gene: TRBD2; J gene: TRBJ2-7; CDR3 length: 14; clone size: -; V gene: TRBV10-3; CDR3 DNA: TGTGCCATCAGTAGCGGGAGCCCCACCTACGAGCAGTACTTC; CDR3 protein: CAISSGSPTYEQYF
D gene: -; J gene: TRBJ1-2; CDR3 length: 14; clone size: -; V gene: TRBV27; CDR3 DNA: TGTGCCAGCAGTTTAGGTCGGGGGCAAGATGGCTACACCTTC; CDR3 protein: CASSLGRGQDGYTF
D gene: -; J gene: TRBJ2-1; CDR3 length: 13; clone size: -; V gene: TRBV6-5; CDR3 DNA: TGTGCCAGCAGTTACGATTACTCCGTGGAGCAGTTCTTC; CDR3 protein: CASSYDYSVEQFF
D gene: -; J gene: TRBJ2-3; CDR3 length: 12; clone size: -; V gene: TRBV11-2; CDR3 DNA: TGTGCCAGCAGCCCGTCCACAGATACGCAGTATTTT; CDR3 protein: CASSPSTDTQYF
D gene: TRBD1; J gene: TRBJ1-3; CDR3 length: 18; clone size: -; V gene: TRBV19; CDR3 DNA: TGTGCCAGTAGTATAGAAGCCGGGACAGGGGGGAACGGAAACACCATATATTTT; CDR3 protein: CASSIEAGTGGNGNTIYF
D gene: -; J gene: TRBJ1-2; CDR3 length: 14; clone size: medium-sized; V gene: TRBV9; CDR3 DNA: TGTGCCAGCAGCGTAGATTCTGGGATCAGTAGCTACACCTTC; CDR3 protein: CASSVDSGISSYTF
D gene: -; J gene: TRBJ2-6; CDR3 length: 19; clone size: -; V gene: TRBV5-1; CDR3 DNA: TGCGCCAGCAGCTTCGGGTACGGGCAGGAAGCGTCTGGGGCCAACGTCCTGACTTTC; CDR3 protein: CASSFGYGQEASGANVLTF
D gene: -; J gene: TRBJ1-2; CDR3 length: 15; clone size: -; V gene: TRBV9; CDR3 DNA: TGTGCCAGCAGCTCCTTTACCGGGACCTCTTTTGGCTACACCTTC; CDR3 protein: CASSSFTGTSFGYTF
D gene: -; J gene: TRBJ2-7; CDR3 length: 15; clone size: -; V gene: TRBV27; CDR3 DNA: TGTGCCAGCAGTGCGTGGGACGGGGCGCGGTACGAGCAGTACTTC; CDR3 protein: CASSAWDGARYEQYF